This T cell receptor (beta chain) stems from a study of CD8+CD57+ T cells in acquired aplastic anemia. Overall study context: Mean DNA quantity obtained from sorted CD4+ and CD8+ cells was about 3.2 ug. Study findings and constraints: Patients shared twenty-nine CD8+ CDR3 sequences with controls. CD8+ Simpson's diversity showed no significant patient-control difference.

Sequencing involved patients with CD8+CD57+ cell expansion previously shown by flow cytometry. Every patient presented with severe acquired aplastic anemia. According to the study, genomic DNA was the template for TCR beta VDJ and CDR3 profiling. MiXCR was run by TCRdb on the reads, yielding one entry per CDR3 protein. Of about 170,000 distinct CDR3 sequences in the sample, under 55% are singletons; the top ten hold roughly 1.2%. As concerns this clonotype: What it binds is unknown. Sequence at one end of the junction differs from germline and may be a read error.

Sequencing was done on a sample of sorted CD4+, CD8+, or CD8+CD57+ T cells (not recorded which) from PBMCs. The sequence was obtained from a human donor with aplastic anemia.

The DNA of the CDR3 is TGCGCCAGCAGCTCTACAGGGATGGATACGCAGTATTTT. Its translation: CASSSTGMDTQYF. This chain joins TRBV19 and TRBJ2-3; D possibly corresponds to TRBD1 (6 bases). The CDR3 runs to 13 residues. Germline values: CDR1 LNHDA, CDR2 SQIVND (reference sequence). Supplemented by reference TRBV19 and TRBJ2-3, the full variable domain reads DGGITQSPKYLFRKEGQNVTLSCEQNLNHDAMYWYRQDPGQGLRLIYYSQIVNDFQKGDIAEGYSVSREKKESFPLTVTSAQKNPTAFYLCASSSTGMDTQYFGPGTRLTVL.